These 17 T cell receptor beta chains were sequenced from one sample in a study of blood T cell repertoires in COVID-19. The protocol was immunoSEQ multiplex PCR, while the TCRdb copy is restricted to in-frame clones and leaves out a portion. Among nearly 55,000 clones listed, about 86% were seen once. Material for sequencing was peripheral blood. The receptors derive from an older man with active COVID-19.

The chain is built from TRBV5-1 and TRBJ1-1; TRBD1 matches 7 bases. Germline V lookup: CDR1 SGHRS, CDR2 YFSETQ. V lost 5 bases, J lost 8 bases, and 12 bases stayed unmatched. CDR3 length equals 14 residues. CDR3 region: CASRPGQVGPEAFF. The CDR3, as DNA: TGCGCCAGCAGACCCGGACAGGTTGGGCCGGAAGCTTTCTTT.

CDR3 bases: TGTGCCAGTAGTACCCGACAGGTGTTTGAAGCTTTCTTT. Protein: CASSTRQVFEAFF. The rearrangement uses TRBV19 and TRBJ1-1; a possible D gene is TRBD1 (6 bases). The germline V and J ends were trimmed by 4 bases and 7 bases, with 13 bases remaining between them. The CDR3 loop spans 13 amino acids. Per the germline V gene, CDR1 is LNHDA and CDR2 is SQIVND (reference sequence).

This chain uses TRBV6-6 with TRBJ2-3, with D uncertain. CDR1 and CDR2 from the germline V gene are MNHNY and SVGAGI (reference sequence). V was clipped by 8 bases and J by 5 bases, with 8 bases between them. This CDR3 contains 11 residues. The DNA for the CDR3 is TGTGCCAGCTCCCCCAGAGATACGCAGTATTTT. This encodes CASSPRDTQYF.

This clone has only one observation. The chain combines TRBV19 with TRBJ2-1; D uncertain. V lost 1 base and J lost 8, with 12 bases in between. Germline-derived CDR1 and CDR2 are LNHDA and SQIVND (reference sequence). This CDR3 has 14 amino acids. The CDR3 region has the DNA TGTGCCAGTAGTATAGGGAACCAGCGCGATGAGCAGTTCTTC. Translated, it gives CASSIGNQRDEQFF.

The rearrangement uses TRBV4-1 and TRBJ1-6; 10 nucleotides agree with TRBD1. Losses at the gene ends were 3 bases for V and 1 base for J; bases not matched to a gene: 12. Germline V gives CDR1 MGHRA, CDR2 YSYEKL. The CDR3 consists of 20 residues. The CDR3 sequence is CASSHRGTGARGSYNSPLHF. In DNA, the CDR3 is TGCGCCAGCAGCCACCGAGGGACAGGGGCCAGAGGGTCCTATAATTCACCCCTCCACTTT.

J is TRBJ2-5 and V is TRBV6-1; possible D gene TRBD1, 5 bases. Trimming shortened V by 0 bases and J by 1 base, and 9 bases separated the two germline ends. The CDR3 has 15 amino acids. The germline V gene encodes CDR1 MNHNS and CDR2 SASEGT. The CDR3 DNA follows: TGTGCCAGCAGTGAAGCGGGGCAGGCCCAAGAGACCCAGTACTTC. It translates to CASSEAGQAQETQYF.

This clone was counted between two and nine times. The chain has TRBV11-2 and TRBJ1-2, with a tentative D call TRBD1 (5 bases). This CDR3 region has 15 residues. In germline, CDR1 is SGHAT, CDR2 FQNNGV. Trimming cost V 4 bases and J 3 bases, with 15 bases left between them. The CDR3 DNA reads TGTGCCAGCAGCTCAGCCTGGCGGGGGGACTATGGCTACACCTTC. Its translation: CASSSAWRGDYGYTF.

The DNA for the CDR3 is TGTGCCAGCAGTCTACGAAGGCAGGGCGAGTCGTATGGCTACACCTTC. As protein: CASSLRRQGESYGYTF. This sequence joins TRBV2 and TRBJ1-2; a weak D match, TRBD1 (5 bases). The germline gives CDR1 SNHLY, CDR2 FYNNEI. This CDR3 spans 16 amino acids. Trimming took off 5 bases at V and 5 bases at J, with 21 bases between the two ends.

The rearrangement joins TRBV5-1 to TRBJ2-6; D possibly corresponds to TRBD2 (5 bases). With 5 bases removed from V and 0 bases from J, the gap between germline ends came to 9 bases. Germline CDR1 is SGHRS and CDR2 is YFSETQ. This CDR3 has 15 amino acids. The CDR3 protein is CASSPRDSGANVLTF. The CDR3, as DNA: TGCGCCAGCAGTCCACGGGACTCTGGGGCCAACGTCCTGACTTTC.

The chain has TRBV6-1 and TRBJ1-1, with TRBD1 as a possible D gene (5 bases). The CDR3 contains 15 residues. Trimming removed 2 bases at V and 2 bases at J, with 12 bases between. Per the germline V gene, CDR1 is MNHNS and CDR2 is SASEGT. The chain's CDR3 is CASSERKGLNTEAFF. DNA for the CDR3: TGTGCCAGCAGTGAAAGAAAGGGACTAAACACTGAAGCTTTCTTT.

The rearrangement links TRBV15 to TRBJ1-4; D not resolved. CDR1 and CDR2 from the germline V gene are LNHNV and YYDKDF (reference sequence). V dropped 0 bases and J dropped 3 bases, with 8 bases sitting between them. The CDR3 is 15 residues long. In DNA form, the CDR3 reads TGTGCCACCAGCAGAGACGGGGTGGCTAATGAAAAACTGTTTTTT. It is translated as CATSRDGVANEKLFF.

This rearrangement joins TRBV5-6 to TRBJ2-1; 9 nucleotides match TRBD1. Unmatched junction bases numbered 10, after V lost 3 bases and J lost 6 bases. CDR3 size: 16 residues. Looked up from germline, CDR1 is SGHDT and CDR2 is YYEEEE. The CDR3 DNA sequence: TGTGCCAGCAGCTACGTAGGGACAGGGTTTTCCAATGAGCAGTTCTTC. Translated, it gives CASSYVGTGFSNEQFF.

The chain couples TRBV7-9 to TRBJ1-5; perhaps TRBD1 as D (6 bases). The CDR3 runs to 14 residues. Germline-derived CDR1 and CDR2 are SEHNR and FQNEAQ (reference sequence). Trimming shortened V by 5 bases and J by 3 bases, and 11 bases separated the two germline ends. The CDR3 DNA sequence: TGTGCCAGCAGCCTCACAGGGCACAATCAGCCCCAGCATTTT. It codes for CASSLTGHNQPQHF.

The chain couples TRBV15 to TRBJ2-5; 8 bases line up with TRBD1. Germline CDR1 LNHNV, CDR2 YYDKDF (reference sequence). The V segment lost 6 bases and the J segment 2 bases; nucleotides outside the gene matches: 5. The CDR3 runs 14 residues. CDR3 sequence: CATSKQGGQETQYF. In nucleotides, the CDR3 is TGTGCCACCAGTAAACAGGGGGGTCAAGAGACCCAGTACTTC.

V usage is TRBV11-3 and J usage is TRBJ2-7; 8 nucleotides agree with TRBD1. The V gene end was trimmed by 5 bases and the J gene end by 2 bases; junction bases not matched to a gene: 2. The CDR3 sequence is 13 residues long. Germline V gives CDR1 SGHNT, CDR2 YENEEA. The CDR3 DNA reads TGTGCCAGCAGCACAGGGGGAGCCTACGAGCAGTACTTC. The encoded protein is CASSTGGAYEQYF. Full variable domain (missing parts from reference TRBV11-3 and TRBJ2-7): EAGVVQSPRYKIIEKKQPVAFWCNPISGHNTLYWYLQNLGQGPELLIRYENEEAVDDSQLPKDRFSAERLKGVDSTLKIQPAELGDSAVYLCASSTGGAYEQYFGPGTRLTVT.

This clone was observed a handful of times. The chain has TRBV2 and TRBJ1-2; tentatively, D is TRBD1 (5 bases). The CDR3 extends over 14 amino acids. CDR1 SNHLY and CDR2 FYNNEI come from the germline V gene. V lost 4 bases, J lost 8 bases, and 17 bases lay in between. The CDR3 protein is CASSGMTVTSGYTF. The CDR3 DNA sequence: TGTGCCAGCAGTGGGATGACAGTTACCTCGGGCTACACCTTC.

This clone appeared a few times. V usage is TRBV6-4 and J usage is TRBJ1-2, with D tentatively TRBD1 (6 bases). The CDR3 extends over 13 amino acids. V was trimmed by 2 bases and J by 8 bases, leaving 12 bases between them. Germline CDR1 MRHNA, CDR2 SNTAGT. The CDR3 is CASSDQGRGGYTF. The CDR3 region has the DNA TGTGCCAGCAGTGACCAGGGCAGGGGAGGCTACACCTTC.